These 5 T cell receptor beta chains were all obtained from the same sample, sequenced in a study of molecular identifiers for immune sequencing clone quantification (dated 2018 in TCRdb). The library came from PCR. TCRdb lists the instrument as NextSeq 500. TCRdb ran its own pipeline on the public reads, namely fastp trimming at Q25 and MiXCR clone calling, and kept in-frame beta chains. Rows are combined by CDR3 protein, so each entry shows the most common genes and DNA. For this sample there are about half a million distinct CDR3 sequences; about a quarter appear just once. In total, the top ten clones hold over 0.6% of the sample. What was sequenced was naive CD8+ T cells from blood, with Jurkat cell RNA spiked in. This sample's cell subset or site label indicates: FACS-sorted CD8+CD4-CCR7+CD45RA+ naive T cells. The receptor source for this set is a human donor in good health. Some libraries in this study had Jurkat cell RNA spiked in.

This clonotype has at least ten counts. This sequence joins TRBV27 and TRBJ1-5, with 8 bases matching TRBD1. This CDR3 has 16 residues. The junction had 10 bases not matched to a gene; V was cut back by 5 bases and J by 4 bases. Germline V CDR1 and CDR2: MNHEY, SMNVEV (reference sequence). CDR3: CASSPRTGRLNQPQHF. The CDR3 DNA follows: TGTGCCAGCAGTCCAAGGACAGGGAGGCTGAATCAGCCCCAGCATTTT.

This clonotype was seen repeatedly, ten times or more. This rearrangement joins TRBV4-1 to TRBJ2-3, with 7 bases identical to TRBD2. The germline V gene has CDR1 MGHRA and CDR2 YSYEKL. The CDR3 covers 15 residues. V dropped 8 bases and J dropped 2; count of bases not matched to a gene: 10. CDR3 sequence: CASGESSGFTDTQYF. The CDR3 DNA follows: TGCGCCAGCGGGGAATCTAGCGGTTTCACAGATACGCAGTATTTT.

Points on this clonotype: A much larger clone sits a single nucleotide away, making a read error possible. This chain uses TRBV28 with TRBJ1-5; 9 positions agree with TRBD1. Germline CDR1 is MDHEN and CDR2 is SYDVKM. The CDR3 runs to 16 residues. CDR3 residues: CASRHYRDRAYQPQQF. The CDR3 nucleotides read TGTGCCAGCAGACATTACCGGGACAGGGCATATCAGCCCCAGCAGTTT.

This sequence joins TRBV6-2 or TRBV6-3 and TRBJ2-7; 10 positions agree with TRBD2. The CDR3 sequence is 16 residues long. In germline, CDR1 is MNHEY, CDR2 SVGEGT. Germline trimming cut 0 bases from V and 7 bases from J; bases unmatched to any gene: 9. The CDR3 coding sequence is TGTGCCAGCAGTTACTCCCCTAGCGGGGGTAGTCTGGAGCAGTACTTC. This sequence encodes CASSYSPSGGSLEQYF.

The V and J genes are TRBV12-3 or TRBV12-4 and TRBJ1-2, with a weak D call TRBD1 (5 bases). V dropped 4 bases and J dropped 6 bases, with 18 bases sitting between them. CDR3 size: 15 residues. For the CDR3, the DNA is TGTGCCAGCAGTTCACCGGACACGTCGAGACATGGCTACACCTTC. It translates to CASSSPDTSRHGYTF.